These 8 T cell receptor beta chains share one sample of origin, sequenced in a study of shared clonotypes between healthy human individuals. TCRdb's table, derived via immunoSEQ multiplex PCR, lists solely in-frame clones and lacks some. The table has about 1.4 million clones, 96% seen once. The sample comprised naive CD4+ T cells sorted from blood. Subset: CD45RA+ positively selected. The receptors shown here come from a man aged 25 to 40 in good health.

The J gene is TRBJ2-7, the V gene TRBV7-2; a possible D gene is TRBD1 (6 bases). Germline V CDR1 and CDR2: SGHTA, FQGNSA. The CDR3 has 15 residues. Trimming shortened V by 5 bases and J by 1 base, and 15 bases separated the two germline ends. CDR3 nucleotide sequence: TGTGCCAGCAGCGACATACCGACAGGTTCCTACGAGCAGTACTTC. Its translation is CASSDIPTGSYEQYF.

In regard to this clone: Within the sample, other DNA sequences also encode this same CDR3. The chain carries TRBV7-2 and TRBJ2-7; D gene ambiguous. Germline V lookup: CDR1 SGHTA, CDR2 FQGNSA. The CDR3 loop spans 13 amino acids. The V end was cut by 1 base, the J end by 4 bases, with 8 bases between. CDR3 sequence (DNA): TGTGCCAGCAGCTTAGTCGGAATTTACGAGCAGTACTTC. It encodes CASSLVGIYEQYF.

This clone was recorded a few times. The rearrangement links TRBV10-1 to TRBJ2-3; D remains unclear. V lost 0 bases to trimming and J lost 2 bases, with 9 bases between them. The germline V gene has CDR1 WNHNN and CDR2 SYGVQD (reference sequence). The CDR3 loop spans 15 amino acids. DNA for the CDR3: TGCGCCAGCAGTGAGTCGTATGGTCCCACAGATACGCAGTATTTT. Translation: CASSESYGPTDTQYF.

This rearrangement joins TRBV9 to TRBJ2-7, with a possible D match to TRBD1 (6 bases). The germline gives CDR1 SGDLS, CDR2 YYNGEE. The CDR3 has 17 amino acids. The V end lost 0 bases, the J end lost 6 bases, and 22 bases lay between the germline ends. The chain's CDR3 is CASSVVAQSRGPFEQYF. The CDR3 nucleotides are TGTGCCAGCAGCGTAGTAGCCCAATCCAGGGGCCCATTCGAGCAGTACTTC.

This rearrangement joins TRBV9 to TRBJ2-1; D not certain. The CDR3 is made up of 16 amino acids. The V and J ends lost 0 bases and 9 bases respectively, with 19 bases between them. Germline values: CDR1 SGDLS, CDR2 YYNGEE. This chain's CDR3 is CASSVGSDPITVEQFF. CDR3 DNA sequence: TGTGCCAGCAGCGTAGGGTCTGACCCAATTACGGTTGAGCAGTTCTTC.

This chain connects TRBV9 to TRBJ2-1; D is perhaps TRBD2 (5 bases). Germline CDR1 and CDR2: SGDLS and YYNGEE. CDR3 length equals 13 residues. Trimming took off 0 bases at V and 9 bases at J, with 10 bases between the two ends. CDR3 in amino acids: CASSVAGGSEQFF. DNA for the CDR3: TGTGCCAGCAGCGTAGCGGGTGGGAGTGAGCAGTTCTTC.

This chain uses TRBV5-1 with TRBJ2-3; D is ambiguous. V dropped 0 bases and J dropped 5 bases, with 7 bases sitting between them. CDR3 size: 13 residues. The germline gives CDR1 SGHRS, CDR2 YFSETQ. The CDR3 sequence: CASSLVAVDTQYF. The CDR3 nucleotides are TGCGCCAGCAGCTTGGTCGCCGTAGATACGCAGTATTTT.

The chain uses TRBV18 and TRBJ2-3; no clear D gene. Between the trimmed V and J ends, which lost 0 bases and 1 base, there was a span of 11 bases. Germline CDR1 and CDR2: KGHSH and LQKENI. The CDR3 spans 16 residues. CDR3 protein: CASSPPAVLGTDTQYF. The CDR3 DNA is TGTGCCAGCTCACCACCGGCAGTTCTGGGCACAGATACGCAGTATTTT.